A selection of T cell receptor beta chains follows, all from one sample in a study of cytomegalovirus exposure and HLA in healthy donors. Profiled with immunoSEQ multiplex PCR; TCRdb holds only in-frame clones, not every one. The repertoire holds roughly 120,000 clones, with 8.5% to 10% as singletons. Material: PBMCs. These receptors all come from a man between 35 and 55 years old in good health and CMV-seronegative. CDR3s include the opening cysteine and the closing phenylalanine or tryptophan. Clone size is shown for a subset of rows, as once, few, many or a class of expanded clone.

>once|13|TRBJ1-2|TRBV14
CASSQGGQGGYTF
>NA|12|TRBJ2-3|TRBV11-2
CASSPGGDTQYF
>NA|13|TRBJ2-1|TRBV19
CASSWGLYNEQFF
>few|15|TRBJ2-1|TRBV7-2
CASSLRTSGGSEQFF
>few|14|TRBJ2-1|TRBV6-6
CASRLAGTYNEQFF
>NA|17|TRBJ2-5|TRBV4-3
CASSQDFGQGEKGTQYF
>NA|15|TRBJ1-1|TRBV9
CASSVGAEGYTEAFF
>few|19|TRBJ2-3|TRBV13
CASSTHSGGALELTDTQYF
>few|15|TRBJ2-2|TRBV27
CASTSDRDNTGELFF
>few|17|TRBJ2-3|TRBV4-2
CASSQEQSGGATDTQYF
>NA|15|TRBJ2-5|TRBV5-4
CASSLLEGKQETQYF
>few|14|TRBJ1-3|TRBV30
CAWSVFSVGNTIYF
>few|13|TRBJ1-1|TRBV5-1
CASSSDRGGEAFF
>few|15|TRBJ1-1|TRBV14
CASSNEGLGGTEAFF
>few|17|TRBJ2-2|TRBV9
CASSHSSGAGGSGELFF
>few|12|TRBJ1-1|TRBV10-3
CAIGGLNTEAFF
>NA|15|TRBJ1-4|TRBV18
CASSEPYRANEKLFF
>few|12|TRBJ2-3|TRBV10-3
CAGATSTDTQYF
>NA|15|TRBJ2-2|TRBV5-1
CASSLGVGSHEELFF
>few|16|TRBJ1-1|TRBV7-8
CASSQDYRGWDTEAFF
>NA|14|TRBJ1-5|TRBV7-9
CASSPGGLAQPQHF
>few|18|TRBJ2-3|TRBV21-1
CASSKGRVRGPKTDTQYF
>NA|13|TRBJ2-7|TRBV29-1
CSVEDRVSYEQYF
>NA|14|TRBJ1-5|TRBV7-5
CARSLGGTDQPQHF
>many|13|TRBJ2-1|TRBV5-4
CASSQGLNNEQFF
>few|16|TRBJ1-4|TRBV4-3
CASSQDVQFFNEKLFF
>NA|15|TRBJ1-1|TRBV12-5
CALFGLNRGPTEAFF
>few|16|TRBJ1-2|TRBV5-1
CASSPGGVRASYGYTF
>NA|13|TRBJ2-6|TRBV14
CATGPSGANVLTF
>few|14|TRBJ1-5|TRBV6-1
CASCGTRGDQPQHF
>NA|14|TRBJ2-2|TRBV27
CASGRLAGTGELFF
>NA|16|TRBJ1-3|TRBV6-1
CASSENPGNSGNTIYF
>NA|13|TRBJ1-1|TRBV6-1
CASSETGRMAAFF
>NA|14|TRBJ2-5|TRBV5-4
CASSLRGLGGTQYF
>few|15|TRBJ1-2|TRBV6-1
CASSLGTVTNYGYTF
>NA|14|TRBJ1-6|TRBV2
CASSPTGTNSPLHF
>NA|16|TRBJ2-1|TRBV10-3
CAISEGRGLATDEQFF
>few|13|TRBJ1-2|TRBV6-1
CASSTDREVGYTF
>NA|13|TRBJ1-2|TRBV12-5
CASATTGGNGYTF
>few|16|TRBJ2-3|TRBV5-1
CASSFGRSGSTDTQYF